Sequencing of this T cell receptor beta chain was carried out in a study of stem cell transplantation in POMP-related autoinflammatory disease. Study summary: The study hypothesized thymoproteasome defects skew the TRB repertoire via impaired CD8+ selection. Notes on the study in general: Unique TRB V-J gene pairings were limited in number in patients with PRAID. A trend toward lower repertoire diversity and greater clonality appeared in every analyzed T-cell subset of PRAID patients.

Remarks on this clone: Its antigen remains unknown.

Germline values: CDR1 SGHRS, CDR2 YFSETQ. With 4 bases removed from V and 2 bases from J, the gap between germline ends came to 12 bases. The CDR3 length is 14 residues. Using immunoSEQ multiplex PCR, the repertoire was profiled, and TCRdb retains in-frame clones only, with some absent. The profile shows about 4,900 clones, more than 85% of them singletons. This specimen was CD8+ T cells from PBMCs, taken after stem cell transplantation. This clonotype originated in a human patient with POMP-related autoinflammation and immune dysregulation (PRAID). Some T cells may be transferred from the graft donor. The rearrangement joins TRBV5-1 to TRBJ2-5; D may match TRBD1 or TRBD2 (6 bases each). The CDR3 is CASSRGRQQETQYF. The CDR3, as DNA: TGCGCCAGCAGCCGGGGGCGACAGCAAGAGACCCAGTACTTC.